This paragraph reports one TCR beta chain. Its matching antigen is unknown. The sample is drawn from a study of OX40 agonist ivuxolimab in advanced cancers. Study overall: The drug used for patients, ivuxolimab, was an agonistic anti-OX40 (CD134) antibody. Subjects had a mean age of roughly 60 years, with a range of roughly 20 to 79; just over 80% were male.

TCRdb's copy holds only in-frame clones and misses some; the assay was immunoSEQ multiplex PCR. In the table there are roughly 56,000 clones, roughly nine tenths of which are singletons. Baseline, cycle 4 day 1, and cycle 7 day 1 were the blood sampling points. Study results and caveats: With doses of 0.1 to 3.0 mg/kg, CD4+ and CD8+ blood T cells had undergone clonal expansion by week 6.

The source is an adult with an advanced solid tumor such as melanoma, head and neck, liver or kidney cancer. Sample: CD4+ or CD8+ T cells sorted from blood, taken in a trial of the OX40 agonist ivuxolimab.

The CDR3 spells CASSPTVGQVNTEAFF. The CDR3 region has the DNA TGTGCCAGTAGTCCGACAGTGGGACAGGTGAACACTGAAGCTTTCTTT. The chain is built from TRBV19 and TRBJ1-1, with 8 bases aligning to TRBD1. The J segment lost 0 bases and the V segment lost 5 bases, leaving 8 bases of the junction unmatched. CDR3 length: 16 residues. The V gene's germline CDR1 is LNHDA and CDR2 SQIVND (reference sequence). Combining the CDR3 with reference TRBV19 and TRBJ1-1 gives the whole variable domain DGGITQSPKYLFRKEGQNVTLSCEQNLNHDAMYWYRQDPGQGLRLIYYSQIVNDFQKGDIAEGYSVSREKKESFPLTVTSAQKNPTAFYLCASSPTVGQVNTEAFFGQGTRLTVV.